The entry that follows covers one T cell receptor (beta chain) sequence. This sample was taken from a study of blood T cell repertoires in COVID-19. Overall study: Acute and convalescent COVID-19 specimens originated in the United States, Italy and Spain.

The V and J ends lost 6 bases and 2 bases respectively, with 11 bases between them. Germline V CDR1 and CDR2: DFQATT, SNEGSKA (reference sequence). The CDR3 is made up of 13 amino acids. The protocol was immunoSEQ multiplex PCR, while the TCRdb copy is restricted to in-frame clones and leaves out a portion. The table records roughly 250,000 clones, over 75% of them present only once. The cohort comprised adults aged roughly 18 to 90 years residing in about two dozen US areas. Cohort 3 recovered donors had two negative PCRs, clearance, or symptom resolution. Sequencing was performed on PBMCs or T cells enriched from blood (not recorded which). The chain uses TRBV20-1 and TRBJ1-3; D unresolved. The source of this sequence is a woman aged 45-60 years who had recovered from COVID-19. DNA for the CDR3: TGCAGTGCAAGTGGTAGTACTGGAAACACCATATATTTT. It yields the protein CSASGSTGNTIYF.